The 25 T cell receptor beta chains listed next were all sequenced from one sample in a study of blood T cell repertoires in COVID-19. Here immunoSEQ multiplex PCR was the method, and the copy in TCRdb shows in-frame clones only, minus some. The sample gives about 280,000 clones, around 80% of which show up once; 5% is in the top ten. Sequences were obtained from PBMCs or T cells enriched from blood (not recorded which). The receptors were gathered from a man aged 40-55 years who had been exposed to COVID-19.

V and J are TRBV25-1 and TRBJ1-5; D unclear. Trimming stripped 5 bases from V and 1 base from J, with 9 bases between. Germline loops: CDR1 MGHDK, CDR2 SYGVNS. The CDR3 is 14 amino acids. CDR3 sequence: CASSPQRSNQPQHF. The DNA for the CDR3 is TGTGCCAGCAGTCCTCAGAGGAGCAATCAGCCCCAGCATTTT.

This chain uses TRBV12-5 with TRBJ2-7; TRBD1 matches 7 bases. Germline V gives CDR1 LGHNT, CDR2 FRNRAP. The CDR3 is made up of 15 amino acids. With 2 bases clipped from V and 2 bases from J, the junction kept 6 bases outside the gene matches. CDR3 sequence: CASGLLRGNTYEQYF. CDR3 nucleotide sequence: TGTGCTAGTGGTTTGCTCAGGGGGAACACCTACGAGCAGTACTTC.

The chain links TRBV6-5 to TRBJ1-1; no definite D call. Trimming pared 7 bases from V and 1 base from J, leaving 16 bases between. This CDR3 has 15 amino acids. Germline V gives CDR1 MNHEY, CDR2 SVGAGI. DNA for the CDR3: TGTGCCAGCAAAAAGGGTATGGCGGGGAACACTGAAGCTTTCTTT. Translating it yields CASKKGMAGNTEAFF.

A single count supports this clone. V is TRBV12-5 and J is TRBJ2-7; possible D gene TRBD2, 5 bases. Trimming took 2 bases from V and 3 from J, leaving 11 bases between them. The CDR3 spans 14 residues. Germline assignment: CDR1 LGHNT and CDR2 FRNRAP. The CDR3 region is CASGLQADRYEQYF. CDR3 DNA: TGTGCTAGTGGTTTGCAAGCGGACCGCTACGAGCAGTACTTC.

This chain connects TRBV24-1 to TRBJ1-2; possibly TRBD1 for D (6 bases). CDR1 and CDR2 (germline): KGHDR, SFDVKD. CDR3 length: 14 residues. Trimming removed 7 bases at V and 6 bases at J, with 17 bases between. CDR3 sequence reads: CATRNRVATDGYTF. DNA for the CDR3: TGTGCCACCAGGAACAGGGTGGCGACAGATGGCTACACCTTC.

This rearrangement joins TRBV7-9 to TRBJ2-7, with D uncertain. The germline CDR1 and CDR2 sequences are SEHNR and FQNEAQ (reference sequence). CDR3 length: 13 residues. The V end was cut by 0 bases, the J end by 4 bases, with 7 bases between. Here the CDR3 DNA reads TGTGCCAGCAGCTTAGCTGGGCCATACGAGCAGTACTTC. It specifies CASSLAGPYEQYF.

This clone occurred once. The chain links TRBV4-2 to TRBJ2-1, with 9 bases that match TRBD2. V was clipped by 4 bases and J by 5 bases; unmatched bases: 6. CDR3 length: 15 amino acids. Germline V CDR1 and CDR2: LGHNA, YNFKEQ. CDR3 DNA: TGTGCCAGCAGCCGTTCCTTAGCGGGAGACAATGAGCAGTTCTTC. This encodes CASSRSLAGDNEQFF.

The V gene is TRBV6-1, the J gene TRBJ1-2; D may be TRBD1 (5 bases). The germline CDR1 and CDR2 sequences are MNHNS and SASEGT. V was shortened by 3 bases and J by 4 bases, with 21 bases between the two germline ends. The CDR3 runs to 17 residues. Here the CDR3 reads CASSDGSAGRGPYGYTF. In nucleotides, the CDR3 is TGTGCCAGCAGTGACGGCTCGGCGGGACGCGGCCCCTATGGCTACACCTTC.

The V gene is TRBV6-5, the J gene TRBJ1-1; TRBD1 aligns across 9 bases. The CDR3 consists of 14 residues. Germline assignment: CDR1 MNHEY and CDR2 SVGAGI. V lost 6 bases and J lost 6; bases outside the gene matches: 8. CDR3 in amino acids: CASSPGTGYSEAFF. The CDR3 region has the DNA TGTGCCAGCAGCCCCGGGACAGGGTACTCTGAAGCTTTCTTT.

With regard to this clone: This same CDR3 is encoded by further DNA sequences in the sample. As DNA, the CDR3 is TGTGCCTGGAGTGTACTCGGCGGCTATGGCTACACCTTC. This translates into CAWSVLGGYGYTF. This chain joins TRBV30 and TRBJ1-2; D gene uncertain. V was pared by 0 bases and J by 4 bases, with 9 bases between. This CDR3 comprises 13 residues. Germline CDR1 GTSNPN, CDR2 SVGIG (reference sequence).

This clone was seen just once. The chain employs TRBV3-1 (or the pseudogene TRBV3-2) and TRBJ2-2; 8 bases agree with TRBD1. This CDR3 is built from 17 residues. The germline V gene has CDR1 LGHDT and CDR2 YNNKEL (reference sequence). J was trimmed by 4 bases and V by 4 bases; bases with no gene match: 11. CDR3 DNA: TGTGCCAGCAGCCTTGGATTCAGGACAGGGCGCACCGGGGAGCTGTTTTTT. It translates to CASSLGFRTGRTGELFF.

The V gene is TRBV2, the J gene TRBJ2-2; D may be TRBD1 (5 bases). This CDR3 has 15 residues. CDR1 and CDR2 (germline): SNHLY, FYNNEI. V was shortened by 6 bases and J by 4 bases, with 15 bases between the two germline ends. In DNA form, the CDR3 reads TGTGCCAGCAGAGCGACAGCGACTTCCACCGGGGAGCTGTTTTTT. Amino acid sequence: CASRATATSTGELFF.

The CDR3 DNA follows: TGTGCCAGCAGCCAAGCGGAGCAATCCGGGTCCCTTTACTTC. It codes for CASSQAEQSGSLYF. This chain joins TRBV14 and TRBJ2-5; D not certain. The V end lost 1 base, the J end lost 14 bases, and 20 bases lay between the germline ends. CDR1 and CDR2 from the germline V gene are SGHDN and FVKESK. The CDR3 consists of 14 residues. Variable domain in full (rest from reference TRBV14 and TRBJ2-5): EAGVTQFPSHSVIEKGQTVTLRCDPISGHDNLYWYRRVMGKEIKFLLHFVKESKQDESGMPNNRFLAERTGGTYSTLKVQPAELEDSGVYFCASSQAEQSGSLYFGPGTRLLVL.

CDR3 nucleotide sequence: TGTGCCAGCAGCTTAGGGGTATCGCAGCGGGAGTTAAGCACAGATACGCAGTATTTT. This sequence encodes CASSLGVSQRELSTDTQYF. The V gene is TRBV7-9, the J gene TRBJ2-3; 8 bases line up with TRBD2. V shed 1 base, J shed 0 bases, and the junction held 12 bases outside the gene matches. Germline V gene data show CDR1 as SEHNR and CDR2 as FQNEAQ (reference sequence). This CDR3 has 19 residues.

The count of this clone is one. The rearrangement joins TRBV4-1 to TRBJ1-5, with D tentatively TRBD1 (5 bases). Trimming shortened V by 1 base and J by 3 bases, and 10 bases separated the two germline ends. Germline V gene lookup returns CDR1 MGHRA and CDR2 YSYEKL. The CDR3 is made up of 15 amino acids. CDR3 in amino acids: CASSQVQGPNQPQHF. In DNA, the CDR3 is TGCGCCAGCAGCCAAGTCCAGGGTCCCAATCAGCCCCAGCATTTT.

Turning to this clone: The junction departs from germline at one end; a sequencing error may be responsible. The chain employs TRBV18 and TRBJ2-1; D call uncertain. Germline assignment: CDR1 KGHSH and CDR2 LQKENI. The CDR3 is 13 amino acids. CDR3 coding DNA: TGTGCCAGCTCAGCACCTGCGGTACGTGAGCAGTTCTTC. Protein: CASSAPAVREQFF.

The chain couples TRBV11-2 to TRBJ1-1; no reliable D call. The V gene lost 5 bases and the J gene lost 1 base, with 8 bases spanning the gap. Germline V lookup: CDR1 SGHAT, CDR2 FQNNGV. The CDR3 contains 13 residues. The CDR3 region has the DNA TGTGCCAGCAGCGTCCAGTGGAACACTGAAGCTTTCTTT. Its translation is CASSVQWNTEAFF.

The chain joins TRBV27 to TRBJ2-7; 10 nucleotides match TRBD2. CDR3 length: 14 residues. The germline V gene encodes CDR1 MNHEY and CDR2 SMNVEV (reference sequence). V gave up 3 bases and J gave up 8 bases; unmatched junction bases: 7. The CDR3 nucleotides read TGTGCCAGCAGTTTGAGAGCGGGAGGGCGTAAGCAGTACTTC. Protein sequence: CASSLRAGGRKQYF.

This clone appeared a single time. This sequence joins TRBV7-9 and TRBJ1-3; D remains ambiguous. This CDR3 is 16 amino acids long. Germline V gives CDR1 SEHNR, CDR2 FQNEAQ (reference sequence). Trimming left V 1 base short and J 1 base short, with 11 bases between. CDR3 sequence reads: CASSLVSGKSGNTIYF. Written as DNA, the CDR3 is TGTGCCAGCAGCTTAGTTTCGGGGAAGTCTGGAAACACCATATATTTT.

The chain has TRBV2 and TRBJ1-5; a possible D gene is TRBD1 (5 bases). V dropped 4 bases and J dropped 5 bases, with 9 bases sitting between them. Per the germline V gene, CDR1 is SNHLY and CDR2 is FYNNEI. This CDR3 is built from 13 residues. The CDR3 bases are TGTGCCAGCAGTGCTGACAGCGATCAGCCCCAGCATTTT. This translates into CASSADSDQPQHF.

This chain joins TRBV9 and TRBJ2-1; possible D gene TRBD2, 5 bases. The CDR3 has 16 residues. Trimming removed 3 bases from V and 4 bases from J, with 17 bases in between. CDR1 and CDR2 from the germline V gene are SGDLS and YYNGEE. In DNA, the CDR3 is TGTGCCAGCAGCGCAAGAGGGTTCGGGCAATACAATGAGCAGTTCTTC. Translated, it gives CASSARGFGQYNEQFF. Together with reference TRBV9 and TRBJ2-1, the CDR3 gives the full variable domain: DSGVTQTPKHLITATGQRVTLRCSPRSGDLSVYWYQQSLDQGLQFLIQYYNGEERAKGNILERFSAQQFPDLHSELNLSSLELGDSALYFCASSARGFGQYNEQFFGPGTRLTVL.

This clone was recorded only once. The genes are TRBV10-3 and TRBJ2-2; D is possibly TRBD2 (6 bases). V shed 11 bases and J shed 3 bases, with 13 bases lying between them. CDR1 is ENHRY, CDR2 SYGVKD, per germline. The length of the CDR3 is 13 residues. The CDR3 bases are TGTGCCTCCCGACTAGGAGACACCGGGGAGCTGTTTTTT. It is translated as CASRLGDTGELFF.

CDR3 nucleotides: TGTGCCACCAGTGATCCAGCGACTAGCGGGAGAAATGAGCAGTTCTTC. Translated: CATSDPATSGRNEQFF. This rearrangement joins TRBV24-1 to TRBJ2-1, with 12 nucleotides matching TRBD2. The junction had 6 bases not matched to a gene; V was cut back by 3 bases and J by 7 bases. Germline lookup yields CDR1 KGHDR and CDR2 SFDVKD. This CDR3 is built from 16 residues.

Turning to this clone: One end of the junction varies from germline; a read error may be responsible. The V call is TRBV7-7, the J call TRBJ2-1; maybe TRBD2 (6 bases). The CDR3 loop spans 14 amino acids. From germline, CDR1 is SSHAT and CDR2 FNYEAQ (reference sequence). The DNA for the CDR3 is TGTGCTAGCAGCCCAGAACTAGCCTCGGATGAGCAGTTCTTC. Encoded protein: CASSPELASDEQFF.

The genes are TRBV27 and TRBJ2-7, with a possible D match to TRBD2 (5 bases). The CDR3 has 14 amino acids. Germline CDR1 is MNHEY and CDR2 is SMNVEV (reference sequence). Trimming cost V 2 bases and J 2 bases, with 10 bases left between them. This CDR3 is CASSLGLAPYEQYF. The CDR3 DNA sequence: TGTGCCAGCAGTTTAGGGCTAGCCCCCTACGAGCAGTACTTC.